The sequence of this T cell receptor beta chain was determined in a study of blood T cells in healthy people across ages. This clonotype was seen at least ten times. Germline lookup yields CDR1 SGHTA and CDR2 FQGNSA. CDR3 length equals 16 residues. The V segment lost 1 base and the J segment 2 bases; nucleotides outside the gene matches: 4. Alongside a J-beta primer mix, a sample-barcoded 5' primer served in a second PCR lasting about 6 to 12 cycles. TCRdb used MiXCR to reprocess the 5' RACE reads, holding one entry per CDR3 protein. The sample lists 700,000 or so distinct CDR3 sequences, over 40% seen once, with around 30% in the top ten.

Sequencing was done on a sample of blood. The rearrangement links TRBV7-2 to TRBJ2-3; 9 nucleotides line up with TRBD2. The sequence was obtained from a man older than 75 in good health. The CDR3 region is CASSLGLAGNTDTQYF. The CDR3 nucleotides read TGTGCCAGCAGCTTAGGGCTAGCGGGGAACACAGATACGCAGTATTTT.